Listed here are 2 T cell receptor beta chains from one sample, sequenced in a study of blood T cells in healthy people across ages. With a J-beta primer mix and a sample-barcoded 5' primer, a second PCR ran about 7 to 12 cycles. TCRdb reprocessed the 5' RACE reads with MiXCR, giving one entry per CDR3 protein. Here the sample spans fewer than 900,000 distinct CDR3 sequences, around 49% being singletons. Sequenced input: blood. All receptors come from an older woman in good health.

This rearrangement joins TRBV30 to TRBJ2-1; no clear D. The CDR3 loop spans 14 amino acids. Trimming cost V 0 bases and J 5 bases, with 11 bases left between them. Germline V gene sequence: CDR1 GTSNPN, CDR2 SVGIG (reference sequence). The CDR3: CAWSVGGIDNEQFF. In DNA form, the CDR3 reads TGTGCCTGGAGTGTAGGCGGCATAGACAATGAGCAGTTCTTC.

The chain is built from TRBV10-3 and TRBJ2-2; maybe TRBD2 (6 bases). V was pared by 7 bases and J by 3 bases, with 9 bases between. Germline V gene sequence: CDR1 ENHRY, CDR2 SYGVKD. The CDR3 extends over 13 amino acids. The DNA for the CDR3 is TGTGCCATCACGAGGGAGGACACCGGGGAGCTGTTTTTT. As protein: CAITREDTGELFF.